Described below is a single TCR beta chain sequence and its context. These data come from a study of Graves' ophthalmopathy and Graves' hyperthyroidism. The authors amplified TCR beta CDR3 regions, and they did so from RNA transcripts for repertoire sequencing. RT-PCR was first run with HTBI primers, then multiplex PCR in a second round. TCRdb analysed the multiplex PCR reads with MiXCR anew, one entry per CDR3 protein. This table has 580,000 or so distinct CDR3 sequences, about two fifths appearing once. V lost 8 bases to trimming and J lost 8 bases, with 18 bases between them. CDR3 size: 14 residues. The germline V gene has CDR1 KGHSH and CDR2 LQKENI.

The chain joins TRBV18 to TRBJ1-4; TRBD1 might be the D (5 bases). The material sequenced was peripheral blood or thyroid tissue (not recorded which). The sequence was collected from an adult man with Graves' hyperthyroidism. CDR3 nucleotide sequence: TGTGCCAGCGGAGAGTGGTCCGGGGGGGAAAAACTGTTTTTT. Amino acids: CASGEWSGGEKLFF.